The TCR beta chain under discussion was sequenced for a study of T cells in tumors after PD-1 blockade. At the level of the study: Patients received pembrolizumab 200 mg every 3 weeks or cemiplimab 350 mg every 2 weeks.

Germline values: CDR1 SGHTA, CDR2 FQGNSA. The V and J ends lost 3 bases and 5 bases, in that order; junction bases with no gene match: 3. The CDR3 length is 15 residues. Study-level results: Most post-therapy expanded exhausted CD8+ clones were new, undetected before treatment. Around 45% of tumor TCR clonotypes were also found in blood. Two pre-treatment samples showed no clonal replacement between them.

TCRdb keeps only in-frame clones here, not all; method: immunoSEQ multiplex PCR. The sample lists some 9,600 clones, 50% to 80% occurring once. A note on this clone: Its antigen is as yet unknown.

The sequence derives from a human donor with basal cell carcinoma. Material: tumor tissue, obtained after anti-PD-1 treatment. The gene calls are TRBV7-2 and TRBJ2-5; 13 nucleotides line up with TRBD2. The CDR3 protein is CASSFTSGGEETQYF. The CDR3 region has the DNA TGTGCCAGCAGCTTTACTAGCGGGGGGGAGGAGACCCAGTACTTC.